The subject of this entry is one T cell receptor beta chain. Germline V CDR1 and CDR2: SQVTM, ANQGSEA. The CDR3 covers 14 residues. The data belong to a study of blood T cell repertoires in COVID-19. Study-level background: There were acute and convalescent COVID-19 samples, and they came from the United States, Italy and Spain. PBMCs, B-cell-depleted T cells, or T cells provided the cDNA or gDNA that made up the material.

Original analysis: Amplification of reference gene primers was used by the study to estimate nucleated cell counts. Assay used: immunoSEQ multiplex PCR; TCRdb lists only in-frame clones, some missing. The V and J calls and clone size were taken over from that table, and D and trimming were inferred from the DNA. The repertoire includes approximately 56,000 clones, about 90% of them detected once, and approximately 8.1% sits in the top ten. Sequenced: peripheral blood. The clonotype was recovered from an elderly man with active or convalescent COVID-19. This sequence joins TRBV29-1 and TRBJ1-1; no reliable D call. CDR3 sequence: CIYKLGIMNTEAFF. The CDR3, as DNA: TGCATCTACAAACTCGGGATCATGAACACTGAAGCTTTCTTT.